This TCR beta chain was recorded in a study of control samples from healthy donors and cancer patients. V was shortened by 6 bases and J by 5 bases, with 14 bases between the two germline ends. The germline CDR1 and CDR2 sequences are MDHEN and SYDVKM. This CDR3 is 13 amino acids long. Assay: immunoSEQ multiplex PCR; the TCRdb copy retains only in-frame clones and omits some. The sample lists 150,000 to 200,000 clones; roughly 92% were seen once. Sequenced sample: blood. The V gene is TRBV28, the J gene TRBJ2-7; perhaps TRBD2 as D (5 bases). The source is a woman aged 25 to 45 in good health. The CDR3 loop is CASSRGWGNEQYF. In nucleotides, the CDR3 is TGTGCCAGCAGCCGCGGGTGGGGAAACGAGCAGTACTTC.